This TCR beta chain appears in the sequencing data of a study of blood T cell repertoires in COVID-19. This CDR3 has 16 amino acids. With V trimmed by 4 bases and J by 1 base, 1 base remained unmatched. Germline V CDR1 and CDR2: MNHNY, SVGAGI (reference sequence). Data came from immunoSEQ multiplex PCR; TCRdb stores just in-frame clones and leaves some out. The sample shows around 5,500 clones, roughly 90% of them seen only once. Source material: peripheral blood. This chain uses TRBV6-6 with TRBJ2-2; 12 bases are a match to TRBD2. The receptor was derived from a man aged 55 to 70 with acute or convalescent COVID-19. Here the CDR3 reads CASSSSGRENTGELFF. CDR3 sequence (DNA): TGTGCCAGCAGTTCTAGCGGGAGGGAGAACACCGGGGAGCTGTTTTTT.